The T cell receptor beta chain described here comes from a study of Ad26.COV2.S vaccination and SARS-CoV-2 variants listed by TCRdb under 2021. Turning to the overall study: Donors in the vaccine arm were drawn from COV1001, a phase I-IIa trial of Ad26.COV2.S in healthy adults that was multicentre, randomized, double-blind and placebo-controlled. Ad26.COV2.S was administered intramuscularly at a dose of 5x10^10 or 1x10^11 viral particles, either as one shot or as two shots given 56 days apart. The specificity and breadth of SARS-CoV-2-reactive T cell receptors after Ad26.COV2.S vaccination were assessed by TCRbeta repertoire sequencing. The TCR-sequenced set comprised approximately 32 samples: approximately 20 Ad26.COV2.S vaccine recipients, 5 placebo recipients and 8 SARS-CoV-2 convalescent individuals. Trial participants were randomized into five groups of five, in which low-dose or high-dose Ad26.COV2.S was given once or twice, or placebo was given on both occasions. Investigators did not know the trial group allocation while performing experiments and assessing outcomes. The paper's findings and limits, for the study overall: Spike-specific TCR breadth was higher in Ad26.COV2.S recipients than in placebo recipients (P = 0.0014). Comparable non-spike TCR breadth was observed between vaccine and placebo recipients, consistent with only spike being contained in the vaccine. After vaccination, spike-specific CD8+ and CD4+ T cell responses were reported to show substantial breadth. It was noted by the authors that total T cell responses may have been underestimated by the TCR breadth and depth analyses. The study was not powered for comparison of responses between vaccine doses or regimens.

CDR1 KGHSH and CDR2 LQKENI were looked up in the germline V gene. Trimming at the junction amounts to 3 bases on V and 0 bases on J, and the germline ends lie 15 bases apart. The CDR3 measures 18 amino acids from cysteine to phenylalanine. CDR3 DNA only is kept here, 54 bases in frame from base 1. Concerning this clone itself: Its antigen remains undetermined. Base qualities are not provided; no much larger clone lies one nucleotide away.

Per the publication, the treatment or condition label means: some 19 received Ad26.COV2.S at low or high dose, single or two shots; a few received placebo; per-sample allocation not given. For vaccine and placebo recipients, repertoires were sequenced using samples collected on day 63 after the first injection. In Cohort 1b, around 25 adults aged 18-55 years were enrolled at a single site in Boston, USA, between 29 July and 7 August 2020. Ad26.COV2.S was a replication-incompetent adenovirus type 26 vector that expressed a prefusion-stabilized SARS-CoV-2 spike protein derived from the original Wuhan strain. The immunoSEQ Assay was the method used to sequence TCRbeta CDR3 regions. After extraction, genomic DNA underwent amplification by bias-controlled multiplex PCR, followed by high-throughput sequencing. As for how the authors treated the data: Collapsing and filtering of sequences were performed to quantify the absolute abundance of each unique TCRbeta CDR3 region. T cell fraction was estimated by normalizing TCRbeta template counts to usable DNA, with usable DNA measured through amplification of reference genes found in all nucleated cells. Repertoire TCRs were annotated as SARS-CoV-2-specific by exact matching of V gene, CDR3 amino acid sequence and J gene to a known reactive TCR set. MIRA supplied the reference SARS-CoV-2 TCR set, which was filtered for enrichment in COVID-19-positive ImmuneCODE repertoires so that public or cross-reactive TCRs were removed. Using the MIRA antigens, annotated TCRs were further analysed by specific ORF or by position within an ORF. Breadth was defined as annotated unique rearrangements over total unique productive rearrangements; depth was the summed frequency of those rearrangements. Group comparisons of TCR breadth used two-sided Wilcoxon rank-sum tests. Held by TCRdb, this immuneACCESS table contains in-frame sequences only and omits some clones. Under half of the omission traces to an unresolved V gene where checked; the cause of the rest is unknown. The V and J calls and the clone size are those of that table, but D and trimming were determined from the DNA. This sample holds under 550,000 clones; 85% to 90% were observed only once. The ten largest make up 3.6% of the sample.

This sequence uses TRBV18 and TRBJ2-6; there is no confident call for the D gene. The material was peripheral blood, obtained in a trial of Ad26.COV2.S vaccine versus placebo. The receptor was derived from a person between 18 and 59 years old who received the Ad26.COV2.S COVID-19 vaccine or a placebo. Here is the DNA: TGTGCCAGCTCACCTCTACTCCCTCGTGACTCTGGGGCCAACGTCCTGACTTTC. This encodes CASSPLLPRDSGANVLTF.